A selection of T cell receptor beta chains follows, all from one sample in a study of T cell changes during pregnancy in multiple sclerosis. The protocol was immunoSEQ multiplex PCR, while the TCRdb copy is restricted to in-frame clones and leaves out a portion. The sample lists about 56,000 clones, 70% to 90% occurring once. The sequenced sample was peripheral blood, obtained after pregnancy. The receptors were sampled from a female donor with multiple sclerosis, enrolled in a pregnancy study. Both conserved end residues are part of each CDR3. Fields, in order: clone size, D gene, J gene, V gene, CDR3 DNA, CDR3 protein. A D gene is named only where the DNA matches it firmly. Some rows mark clone size as missing; the rest say once, few, many or name a class of expanded clone.

.	TRBD1	TRBJ2-5	TRBV7-6	TGTGCCAGCAGCTTTGCCGGGACAGCGTACCAAGAGACCCAGTACTTC	CASSFAGTAYQETQYF
once	.	TRBJ1-1	TRBV7-2	TGTGCCAGCAGCTTAGAGCTGTACACTGAAGCTTTCTTT	CASSLELYTEAFF
.	TRBD2	TRBJ2-4	TRBV2	TGTGCCAGCGGGGCAGCGGGGGGGGAAAACATTCAGTACTTC	CASGAAGGENIQYF
.	TRBD1	TRBJ1-1	TRBV5-5	TGTGCCAGCAGCTTGGAGGGACAGGGATACACTGAAGCTTTCTTT	CASSLEGQGYTEAFF
.	.	TRBJ2-3	TRBV18	TGTGCCAGCTCACCATCACAGGTCACCACTAGCACAGATACGCAGTATTTT	CASSPSQVTTSTDTQYF
.	TRBD1	TRBJ1-1	TRBV11-3	TGTGCCAGCAGCCCCGGGTCTGGGACAGGGGGCTCTACTTTCTTT	CASSPGSGTGGSTFF
.	TRBD2	TRBJ2-5	TRBV6-5	TGTGCCAGCAGTTATGGTAGCGGGGGGGGTGAGACCCAGTACTTC	CASSYGSGGGETQYF
.	TRBD1	TRBJ1-5	TRBV28	TGTGCCAGCAGTGGGGGACAGGGTCGAACTTATCAGCCCCAGCATTTT	CASSGGQGRTYQPQHF
.	.	TRBJ1-1	TRBV19	TGTGCCAGTATGGAGAGGCCACGGACTGAAGCTTTCTTT	CASMERPRTEAFF
.	.	TRBJ2-7	TRBV18	TGTGCCAGCTCACCGTACCGGGACACAAGCTACGAGCAGTACTTC	CASSPYRDTSYEQYF
.	TRBD2	TRBJ2-3	TRBV4-1	TGCGCCAGCAGCCTACTAGCGGGGGGGGACCCTAGCACAGATACGCAGTATTTT	CASSLLAGGDPSTDTQYF
.	.	TRBJ2-3	TRBV7-2	TGTGCCAGCAGCTTAGCCCAGGGGGGAGCTAGCACAGATACGCAGTATTTT	CASSLAQGGASTDTQYF
.	TRBD1	TRBJ2-1	TRBV4-3	TGCGCCAGCAGCCAAGCTGACAGGGGAATCTATGAGCAGTTCTTC	CASSQADRGIYEQFF
.	TRBD2	TRBJ2-3	TRBV6-4	TGTGCCAGCAGTAGACTAGCGGGGGGCACAGATACGCAGTATTTT	CASSRLAGGTDTQYF
once	.	TRBJ2-2	TRBV7-8	TGTGCCAGCAGCCCTAGGAGGACCCCTTACACCGGGGAGCTGTTTTTT	CASSPRRTPYTGELFF
once	TRBD2	TRBJ2-3	TRBV5-4	TGTGCCAGCAGCTTGAAAGCGGGGCCTAGCACAGATACGCAGTATTTT	CASSLKAGPSTDTQYF